The TCR beta chain under discussion was sequenced for a study of CXCR4 blockade with PD-1 therapy in pancreatic cancer. Regarding the study as a whole: Convergent selection by common tumor antigens was suggested by nucleotide rearrangement counts. Tumors were clonally expanded, mean approximately 0.15 versus 0.05 in healthy blood.

CDR1 and CDR2 (germline): KGHSH, LQKENI. Trimming stripped 6 bases from V and 3 bases from J, with 11 bases between. The CDR3 consists of 14 residues. Note on this clone: The antigen is unknown.

Here immunoSEQ multiplex PCR was the method, and the copy in TCRdb shows in-frame clones only, minus some. The sample carries 800 to 1,200 clones, 35% to 40% recorded once. The V and J genes are TRBV18 and TRBJ2-2; TRBD1 might be the D (6 bases). The specimen sequenced was tumor tissue. The TCR sequence derives from a human donor with pancreatic ductal adenocarcinoma. This chain's CDR3 is CASSHYRDTGELFF. DNA of the CDR3: TGTGCCAGCTCCCATTACAGGGACACCGGGGAGCTGTTTTTT.